The T cell receptor (beta chain) under discussion was sequenced for a study of regulatory T cells in long-lasting Graves disease. Study-wide points: Segments TRBV28, TRBJ1-2 and TRBJ2-5 showed preferential usage in persistent disease.

CDR3-region Arm-PCR and iRepertoire HTBI primers produced the TCR beta libraries. TCRdb reprocessed the multiplex PCR reads with MiXCR, giving one entry per CDR3 protein. The sample lists hundreds of thousands of distinct CDR3 sequences, 15% to 20% occurring once. This CDR3 region has 16 residues. Trimming stripped 0 bases from V and 2 bases from J, with 13 bases between. Germline V gene data show CDR1 as MGHRA and CDR2 as YSYEKL. This sample's time point: newly diagnosed GD, antithyroid drugs for less than 3 months. From RNA extracted from PBMCs, the TCR library was made. Graves' disease diagnoses used American Thyroid Association guidelines. A note on this clonotype: The antigen remains unidentified.

This rearrangement joins TRBV4-1 to TRBJ1-1; D not certain. The sequenced sample was peripheral blood mononuclear cells (PBMCs), obtained at new diagnosis, from a patient treated with antithyroid drugs. This TCR came from a female donor with Graves disease. CDR3 loop: CASSQERAAGNTEAFF. Written as DNA, the CDR3 is TGCGCCAGCAGCCAAGAAAGAGCAGCGGGAAACACTGAAGCTTTCTTT.